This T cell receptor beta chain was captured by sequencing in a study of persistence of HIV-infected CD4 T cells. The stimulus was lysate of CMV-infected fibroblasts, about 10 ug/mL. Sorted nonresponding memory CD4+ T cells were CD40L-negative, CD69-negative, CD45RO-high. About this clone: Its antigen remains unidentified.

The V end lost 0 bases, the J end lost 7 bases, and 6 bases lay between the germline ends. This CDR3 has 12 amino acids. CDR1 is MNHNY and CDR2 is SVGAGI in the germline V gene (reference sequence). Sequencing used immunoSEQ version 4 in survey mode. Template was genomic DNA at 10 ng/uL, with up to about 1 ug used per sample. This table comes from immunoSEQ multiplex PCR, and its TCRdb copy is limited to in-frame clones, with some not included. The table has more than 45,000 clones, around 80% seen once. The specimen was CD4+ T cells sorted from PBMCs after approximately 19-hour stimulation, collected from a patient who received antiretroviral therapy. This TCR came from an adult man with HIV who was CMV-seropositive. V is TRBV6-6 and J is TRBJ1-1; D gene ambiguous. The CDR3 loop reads CASSYSGVEAFF. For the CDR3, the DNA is TGTGCCAGCAGTTACTCCGGAGTTGAAGCTTTCTTT.